This TCR beta chain was recovered during a study of blood T cell repertoires in COVID-19. About the research overall: The cDNA or gDNA used as material had been derived from T cells, B-cell-depleted T cells, or PBMCs.

In the study's own analysis: Estimation of nucleated cell counts was performed using reference gene primer amplification. Some clones are missing from TCRdb's copy, which holds only in-frame ones; the method was immunoSEQ multiplex PCR. The V and J calls and the clone size are those of that table, but D and trimming were determined from the DNA. The sample lists roughly 50,000 clones, about three quarters occurring once. The germline CDR1 and CDR2 sequences are MGHRA and YSYEKL. This CDR3 is built from 16 residues. V was trimmed by 4 bases and J by 0 bases, leaving 15 bases between them. The sample consisted of peripheral blood. V usage is TRBV4-1 and J usage is TRBJ2-5; D may be TRBD1 (6 bases). This clonotype originated in a human donor with active or convalescent COVID-19. The donor label of this sample is uncertain. The CDR3 loop is CASSLVTGTNQETQYF. DNA of the CDR3: TGCGCCAGCAGCCTCGTTACCGGGACAAACCAAGAGACCCAGTACTTC.